The clone carrying this TCR beta chain was counted ten times or more. Its matching antigen is unknown. Germline V gene data show CDR1 as MRHNA and CDR2 as SNTAGT. The V and J ends lost 0 bases and 5 bases, in that order; junction bases with no gene match: 4. The CDR3 consists of 15 residues. This record belongs to a study of blood T cells in healthy people across ages. General study findings and limits: Shifts in expanded clonotypes may have been confounded by donor CMV status, which was unknown. Per million T cells, TCR beta diversity dropped about linearly as age rose.

It was with a sample-barcoded 5' primer and a J-beta primer mix that a second PCR of about 7 to 12 cycles was run. Carrying 12 random nucleotides, a template-switch adaptor labeled each individual cDNA molecule. MiXCR, applied by TCRdb to the 5' RACE reads, yields one record per CDR3 protein. The sample has 1.5 million to 1.9 million distinct CDR3 sequences, less than 45% seen once. The TCR originated in a woman aged 18-35 years in good health. V gene TRBV6-4 combines with J gene TRBJ2-3; TRBD2 agrees at 8 bases. The sequencing input was blood. The CDR3 DNA follows: TGTGCCAGCAGTGACTCAGCGGGAGATGTAGATACGCAGTATTTT. Its protein product is CASSDSAGDVDTQYF.